The rows below give T cell receptor beta chains drawn from one sample of a study of response to subunit inactivated influenza vaccine. Via MiXCR, TCRdb re-called the RT-PCR reads, giving one row per CDR3 protein. Among hundreds of thousands of distinct CDR3 sequences listed, about 11% were seen once. The same sample was also used in a study of T cells expressing NK-cell markers.

The sequencing here drew on PBMCs from blood, taken on the day of vaccination. Every receptor here comes from a man in his fifties who received an inactivated influenza vaccine. The CDR3 runs from the conserved cysteine through the conserved F or W. Each record gives: V gene, clone size, D gene, CDR3 length, J gene, CDR3 DNA, CDR3 protein. A D gene is named only where the DNA matches it firmly. The size field is filled for only some rows; it gives once, few, many or a size class.

V gene: TRBV12-3/TRBV12-4; clone size: few; D gene: NA; CDR3 length: 16; J gene: TRBJ1-3; CDR3 DNA: TGTGCCAGCAGAGTCGGGCAGGGTGCTACTGGAAACACCATATATTTT; CDR3 protein: CASRVGQGATGNTIYF
V gene: TRBV7-2; clone size: many; D gene: TRBD2; CDR3 length: 17; J gene: TRBJ2-7; CDR3 DNA: TGTGCCAGCAGCACGCCGGGACTAGCGGGAGTCCCCTACGAGCAGTACTTC; CDR3 protein: CASSTPGLAGVPYEQYF
V gene: TRBV7-2; clone size: few; D gene: NA; CDR3 length: 14; J gene: TRBJ1-1; CDR3 DNA: TGTGCCAGCAGCTTGGCCGCTAGCAACACTGAAGCTTTCTTT; CDR3 protein: CASSLAASNTEAFF
V gene: TRBV29-1; clone size: few; D gene: NA; CDR3 length: 14; J gene: TRBJ2-7; CDR3 DNA: TGCAGCGTTGAGGGGAGATGGGGTCAATACGAGCAGTACTTC; CDR3 protein: CSVEGRWGQYEQYF
V gene: TRBV7-2; clone size: few; D gene: NA; CDR3 length: 15; J gene: TRBJ2-3; CDR3 DNA: TGTGCCAGCACCGAAGGCGGGACTAGCACAGATACGCAGTATTTT; CDR3 protein: CASTEGGTSTDTQYF
V gene: TRBV7-9; clone size: NA; D gene: TRBD2; CDR3 length: 16; J gene: TRBJ2-1; CDR3 DNA: TGTGCCAGCAGCTTAGGCTGGACTAGCGGGAGGACTGAGCAGTTCTTC; CDR3 protein: CASSLGWTSGRTEQFF
V gene: TRBV4-3; clone size: NA; D gene: TRBD2; CDR3 length: 19; J gene: TRBJ2-7; CDR3 DNA: TGCGCCAGCAGCCAAGCACCGACTAGCGGGACCCTCATCGGAAACGAGCAGTACTTC; CDR3 protein: CASSQAPTSGTLIGNEQYF
V gene: TRBV4-1; clone size: NA; D gene: NA; CDR3 length: 18; J gene: TRBJ2-1; CDR3 DNA: TGCGCCAGCAGCCAAACCCTTAGCGGAACACGGACCAACAATGAGCAGTTCTTC; CDR3 protein: CASSQTLSGTRTNNEQFF
V gene: TRBV20-1; clone size: NA; D gene: TRBD2; CDR3 length: 13; J gene: TRBJ2-7; CDR3 DNA: TGCAGAGCTGTGGGACTAGAGATCTACGAGCAGTACTTC; CDR3 protein: CRAVGLEIYEQYF
V gene: TRBV12-3/TRBV12-4; clone size: many; D gene: NA; CDR3 length: 15; J gene: TRBJ2-5; CDR3 DNA: TGTGCCAGCACCCGACGGGCAGGAGGGGGCGAGACCCAGTACTTC; CDR3 protein: CASTRRAGGGETQYF
V gene: TRBV24-1; clone size: NA; D gene: NA; CDR3 length: 13; J gene: TRBJ1-5; CDR3 DNA: TGTGCCACCAGTGGACAGGCCAATCAGCCCCAGCATTTT; CDR3 protein: CATSGQANQPQHF